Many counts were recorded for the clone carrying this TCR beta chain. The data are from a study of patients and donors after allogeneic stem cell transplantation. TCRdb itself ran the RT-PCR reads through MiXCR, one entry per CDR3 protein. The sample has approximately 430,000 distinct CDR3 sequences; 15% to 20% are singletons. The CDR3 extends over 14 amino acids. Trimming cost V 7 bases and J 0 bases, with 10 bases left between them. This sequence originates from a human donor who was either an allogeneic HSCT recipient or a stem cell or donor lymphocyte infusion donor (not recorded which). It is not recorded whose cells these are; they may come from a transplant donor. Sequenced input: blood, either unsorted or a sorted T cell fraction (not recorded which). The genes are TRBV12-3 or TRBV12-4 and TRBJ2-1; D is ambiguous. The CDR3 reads CASKTARSYNEQFF. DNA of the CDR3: TGTGCCAGCAAAACCGCCCGCTCCTACAATGAGCAGTTCTTC.